This is a list of T cell receptor beta chains from one sample in a study of immune evolution from preneoplasia to lung adenocarcinoma. Clones were sequenced by immunoSEQ multiplex PCR, and TCRdb holds only the in-frame ones, with some missing. The sample carries some 7,500 clones, over 75% recorded once. Sequenced input: FFPE minimally invasive lung adenocarcinoma tissue. Source of these receptors: an older person with lung adenocarcinoma. The CDR3 runs from the conserved cysteine through the conserved F or W.

TRBV19 | CASSTLAGGGETQYF
TRBV2 | CASRRSSGGGARDTQYF
TRBV11-2 | CASSPSYEQYF
TRBV11-1 | CASSLGSWDTNTGELFF
TRBV6-5 | CASSLAGLARNEQFF
TRBV5-1 | CASSPSTGGFYGYTF
TRBV19 | CASSIGVSEAFF
TRBV18 | CASSPISGQGYEQYF
TRBV4-1 | CASSQPGQGNGYTF
TRBV29-1 | CSASPGQGEDTQYF
TRBV5-1 | CASSGGTGHETQYF
TRBV7-9 | CASSLQGENQPQHF
TRBV6-5 | CASSTDSGGLSPLHF
TRBV5-6 | CASCYSSGANVLTF
TRBV28 | CASSPGGERSNTEAFF
TRBV28 | CASSFSGGRTQYF
TRBV15 | CATSRGRETQYF
TRBV7-3 | CASSYLGAGANVLTF
TRBV18 | CASSPEAGGLETQYF
TRBV4-1 | CASSQGNYGYTF
TRBV12-5 | CASGRRTSGTGELFF
TRBV4-3 | CASSQKGDIGGYTF
TRBV5-4 | CASSFSGVGGSPLHF